This T cell receptor beta chain was identified during a study of cytomegalovirus exposure and HLA in healthy donors. Points from the study as a whole: TCR beta V- and J-gene trimming, according to a later analysis, was linked to a missense DCLRE1C variant.

Researchers ran the PCR with 60 Vbeta and 13 Jbeta primers. The protocol was immunoSEQ multiplex PCR, while the TCRdb copy is restricted to in-frame clones and leaves out a portion. The sample carries approximately 96,000 clones, under 80% recorded once. Concerning this clone: Its antigen is still unknown.

The sequencing sample was made of PBMCs. The source of this sequence is a male donor in good health and CMV-seronegative.

The CDR3 is CASSPGGGSTDTQYF. DNA of the CDR3: TGTGCCAGCAGTCCCGGGGGTGGTAGCACAGATACGCAGTATTTT. V is TRBV6-4 and J is TRBJ2-3, with D possibly being TRBD2 (6 bases). The CDR3 is made up of 15 amino acids. Germline V gene sequence: CDR1 MRHNA, CDR2 SNTAGT. Trimming pared 5 bases from V and 0 bases from J, leaving 12 bases between.